This TCR beta chain was obtained from a study of shared clonotypes between healthy human individuals. Study context: The cohort comprised a couple of women and a few men. Their ages spanned 18 to 49 years.

The CDR3 loop spans 15 amino acids. V was pared by 1 base and J by 3 bases, with 12 bases between. The germline V gene encodes CDR1 MGHRA and CDR2 YSYEKL. Regarding this clone: Its target is unknown.

The method was immunoSEQ multiplex PCR; TCRdb's version includes in-frame clones alone and lacks a portion of them. The table records 740,000 or so clones, less than 80% of them present only once. The study's findings and limits: Only blood underwent sampling, and tissue repertoires likely differ.

This clonotype was sampled from a woman in her thirties in good health. The sequenced sample consisted of memory CD4+ T cells sorted from blood. Stated subset: CD45RA-negative fraction. The gene calls are TRBV4-1 and TRBJ2-5; no clear D. This chain's CDR3 is CASSQARSAEETQYF. In nucleotides, the CDR3 is TGCGCCAGCAGCCAAGCCAGATCAGCAGAAGAGACCCAGTACTTC.